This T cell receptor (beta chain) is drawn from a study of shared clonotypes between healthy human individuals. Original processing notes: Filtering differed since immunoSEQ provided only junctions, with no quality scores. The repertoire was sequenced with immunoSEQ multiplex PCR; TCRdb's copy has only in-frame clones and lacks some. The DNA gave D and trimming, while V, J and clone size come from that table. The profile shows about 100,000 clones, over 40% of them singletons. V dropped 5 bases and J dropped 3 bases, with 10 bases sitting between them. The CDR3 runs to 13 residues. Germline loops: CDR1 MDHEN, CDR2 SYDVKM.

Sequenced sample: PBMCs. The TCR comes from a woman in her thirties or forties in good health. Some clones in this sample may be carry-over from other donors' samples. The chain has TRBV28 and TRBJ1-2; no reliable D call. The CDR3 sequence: CASSRQPYYGYTF. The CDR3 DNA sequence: TGTGCCAGCAGTCGTCAGCCCTACTATGGCTACACCTTC.